One sample yielded the 32 T cell receptor beta chains listed below, sequenced in a study of blood T cell repertoires in COVID-19. This table comes from immunoSEQ multiplex PCR, and its TCRdb copy is limited to in-frame clones, with some not included. The repertoire holds 150,000 to 180,000 clones, around 90% seen once, with approximately 0.59% in the top ten. Sequencing was carried out using peripheral blood. All receptors come from a man in his forties or fifties with acute or convalescent COVID-19.

This clone was seen a handful of times. V and J are TRBV11-2 and TRBJ2-2; perhaps TRBD2 as D (6 bases). The CDR3 length is 17 residues. Trimming pared 10 bases from V and 1 base from J, leaving 22 bases between. Per the germline V gene, CDR1 is SGHAT and CDR2 is FQNNGV. In DNA, the CDR3 is TGTGCCACCAAAGGATTATCTGCGGGAAGGAACACCGGGGAGCTGTTTTTT. Translation: CATKGLSAGRNTGELFF. The full variable domain, completed using reference TRBV11-2 and TRBJ2-2, is EAGVAQSPRYKIIEKRQSVAFWCNPISGHATLYWYQQILGQGPKLLIQFQNNGVVDDSQLPKDRFSAERLKGVDSTLKIQPAKLEDSAVYLCATKGLSAGRNTGELFFGEGSRLTVL.

The chain uses TRBV28 and TRBJ2-1, with 7 bases aligning to TRBD1. Per germline, CDR1 MDHEN and CDR2 SYDVKM. The CDR3 covers 15 residues. V lost 6 bases and J lost 2; bases outside the gene matches: 7. The DNA for the CDR3 is TGTGCCAGCAGCCCACGCAGGGGGACCTACAATGAGCAGTTCTTC. Its protein product is CASSPRRGTYNEQFF.

The V and J genes are TRBV27 and TRBJ2-2; 9 bases match TRBD2. V dropped 5 bases and J dropped 5; count of bases not matched to a gene: 6. This CDR3 spans 15 amino acids. Germline lookup yields CDR1 MNHEY and CDR2 SMNVEV (reference sequence). The CDR3 is CASSMGSGRTGELFF. The CDR3 nucleotides read TGTGCCAGCAGTATGGGGAGCGGGAGGACCGGGGAGCTGTTTTTT.

This clone was seen once. This chain joins TRBV9 and TRBJ1-4, with 9 bases identical to TRBD1. CDR3 length: 15 residues. J was trimmed by 7 bases and V by 4 bases; bases with no gene match: 8. In germline, CDR1 is SGDLS, CDR2 YYNGEE. As DNA, the CDR3 is TGTGCCAGCAGCTCTATACAGGGGGCAAGTGAAAAACTGTTTTTT. It specifies CASSSIQGASEKLFF.

The chain carries TRBV11-3 and TRBJ2-7; tentative D call: TRBD1 (5 bases). V dropped 7 bases and J dropped 0 bases, with 22 bases sitting between them. CDR1 and CDR2 from the germline V gene are SGHNT and YENEEA. There are 17 residues in the CDR3. The chain's CDR3 is CASNPIEAGQPSYEQYV. The CDR3 DNA sequence: TGTGCCAGCAACCCCATAGAAGCAGGGCAACCCTCCTACGAGCAGTACGTC.

V is TRBV4-1 and J is TRBJ2-7; 8 bases are a match to TRBD2. This CDR3 has 16 amino acids. V shed 2 bases, J shed 3 bases, and the junction held 9 bases outside the gene matches. CDR1 is MGHRA and CDR2 is YSYEKL in the germline V gene. The CDR3 DNA reads as TGCGCCAGCAGCCAAAGCCGGGGGGGCGCAATCTACGAGCAGTACTTC. This gives the protein CASSQSRGGAIYEQYF.

J is TRBJ2-5 and V is TRBV11-2, with TRBD2 matching 12 bases. The CDR3 consists of 15 residues. V lost 4 bases to trimming and J lost 4 bases; unmatched junction nucleotides: 4. Germline values: CDR1 SGHAT, CDR2 FQNNGV. CDR3 sequence: CASSSSGGAGETQYF. Here the CDR3 DNA reads TGTGCCAGCAGCTCTAGCGGGGGGGCGGGAGAGACCCAGTACTTC.

This clone was observed once. The CDR3: CASSPGGTDTQYF. The CDR3 DNA is TGTGCCAGCAGCCCTGGAGGCACAGATACGCAGTATTTT. V usage is TRBV7-2 and J usage is TRBJ2-3; unclear D gene. Germline values: CDR1 SGHTA, CDR2 FQGNSA. This CDR3 region has 13 residues. Trimming cost V 5 bases and J 1 base, with 7 bases left between them.

The chain combines TRBV4-2 with TRBJ2-3, with D hard to call. The CDR3 is 15 amino acids. Per germline, CDR1 LGHNA and CDR2 YNFKEQ. V shed 0 bases and J shed 0 bases, with 7 bases lying between them. This CDR3 reads CASSQDTQSTDTQYF. CDR3 DNA sequence: TGTGCCAGCAGCCAAGATACACAGAGCACAGATACGCAGTATTTT.

This rearrangement joins TRBV14 to TRBJ2-1, with D possibly matching TRBD2 (5 bases). This CDR3 contains 13 residues. Trimming left V 4 bases short and J 6 bases short, with 10 bases between. Per germline, CDR1 SGHDN and CDR2 FVKESK. The CDR3 reads CASSPLGSNEQFF. In nucleotides, the CDR3 is TGTGCCAGCAGCCCCCTGGGGAGCAATGAGCAGTTCTTC. Full variable domain (rest looked up from reference TRBV14 and TRBJ2-1): EAGVTQFPSHSVIEKGQTVTLRCDPISGHDNLYWYRRVMGKEIKFLLHFVKESKQDESGMPNNRFLAERTGGTYSTLKVQPAELEDSGVYFCASSPLGSNEQFFGPGTRLTVL.

The chain recombines TRBV7-9 with TRBJ2-1; no clear D gene. The CDR3 loop spans 15 amino acids. V was pared by 0 bases and J by 4 bases, with 10 bases between. CDR1 SEHNR and CDR2 FQNEAQ come from the germline V gene (reference sequence). CDR3 amino acids: CASSLAQQFYNEQFF. As DNA, the CDR3 is TGTGCCAGCAGCTTAGCGCAACAGTTTTACAATGAGCAGTTCTTC.

The rearrangement uses TRBV2 and TRBJ2-5, with 8 bases aligning to TRBD1. Germline V lookup: CDR1 SNHLY, CDR2 FYNNEI. After removal of 7 bases from V and 5 bases from J, the junction contained 12 bases not matched to a gene. The CDR3 has 15 amino acids. Here the CDR3 reads CASTSRTGLGETQYF. For the CDR3, the DNA is TGTGCCAGCACCTCCCGGACAGGGTTGGGTGAGACCCAGTACTTC. Full variable domain (outside the CDR3, taken from reference TRBV2 and TRBJ2-5): EPEVTQTPSHQVTQMGQEVILRCVPISNHLYFYWYRQILGQKVEFLVSFYNNEISEKSEIFDDQFSVERPDGSNFTLKIRSTKLEDSAMYFCASTSRTGLGETQYFGPGTRLLVL.

The chain joins TRBV5-1 to TRBJ1-2; D ambiguous. CDR3 size: 14 residues. V shed 5 bases and J shed 5 bases, with 16 bases lying between them. Germline values: CDR1 SGHRS, CDR2 YFSETQ. The CDR3 region has the DNA TGCGCCAGCAGTTCACGTTCCACCCAGTATGGCTACACCTTC. Residues: CASSSRSTQYGYTF.

This chain joins TRBV19 and TRBJ1-1; D may be TRBD1 (5 bases). CDR1 is LNHDA and CDR2 is SQIVND in the germline V gene (reference sequence). The V end lost 3 bases, the J end lost 5 bases, and 19 bases lay between the germline ends. CDR3 size: 16 residues. DNA for the CDR3: TGTGCCAGTAGTATTGTGCGGGGCCTTGGCAGGACTGAAGCTTTCTTT. Translation gives CASSIVRGLGRTEAFF.

The CDR3 region has the DNA TGTGCCCGAAGCGCGAGCTCCTACAATGAGCAGTTCTTC. Protein product: CARSASSYNEQFF. This chain uses TRBV30 with TRBJ2-1; D uncertain. The CDR3 consists of 13 residues. Germline V gene sequence: CDR1 GTSNPN, CDR2 SVGIG (reference sequence). V was shortened by 8 bases and J by 0 bases, with 11 bases between the two germline ends.

This rearrangement joins TRBV6-6 to TRBJ1-1, with 11 bases lining up with TRBD1. CDR3 length: 16 amino acids. Germline lookup yields CDR1 MNHNY and CDR2 SVGAGI (reference sequence). The J segment lost 4 bases and the V segment lost 6 bases, leaving 10 bases of the junction unmatched. CDR3 in DNA: TGTGCCAGCAGACGGACAGGGGGCCACTCGGCCACTGAAGCTTTCTTT. This sequence encodes CASRRTGGHSATEAFF.

The rearrangement uses TRBV12-5 and TRBJ1-2; 7 bases align to TRBD1. The CDR3 extends over 14 amino acids. The ends lost 6 bases at V and 2 bases at J; junction bases unmatched: 6. Germline CDR1 and CDR2: LGHNT and FRNRAP. CDR3 DNA: TGTGCTAGTGGCACAGAGACAGGGAACTATGGCTACACCTTC. Translation: CASGTETGNYGYTF.

The chain recombines TRBV6-5 with TRBJ1-5; TRBD1 is a possible D gene (5 bases). The CDR3 consists of 15 residues. Trimming removed 6 bases at V and 5 bases at J, with 17 bases between. Germline loops: CDR1 MNHEY, CDR2 SVGAGI. In DNA, the CDR3 is TGTGCCAGCAGCCTCCTTGGGGGGAGGGATCAGCCCCAGCATTTT. Its translation: CASSLLGGRDQPQHF.

This chain uses TRBV27 with TRBJ2-7; a possible D gene is TRBD2 (5 bases). The germline V and J ends were trimmed by 5 bases and 3 bases, with 11 bases remaining between them. The V gene's germline CDR1 is MNHEY and CDR2 SMNVEV (reference sequence). CDR3 size: 13 residues. The chain's CDR3 is CASSPGRDYEQYF. In DNA, the CDR3 is TGTGCCAGCAGTCCCGGACGGGACTACGAGCAGTACTTC.

This chain links TRBV7-3 with TRBJ1-1, with a weak D call TRBD1 (6 bases). Trimming left V 4 bases short and J 1 base short, with 13 bases between. From germline, CDR1 is SGHTA and CDR2 FQGTGA. The CDR3 loop spans 15 amino acids. The CDR3 is CASSSSGGQNTEAFF. CDR3 sequence (DNA): TGTGCCAGCAGCTCCTCGGGGGGCCAGAACACTGAAGCTTTCTTT.

The CDR3 DNA follows: TGTGCCAGCAGCAATAGCGGGGGGTTTACAGATACGCAGTATTTT. Amino acids: CASSNSGGFTDTQYF. The gene calls are TRBV9 and TRBJ2-3; 10 positions match TRBD2. Germline V gene lookup returns CDR1 SGDLS and CDR2 YYNGEE. CDR3 size: 15 residues. J lost 3 bases, V lost 4 bases, and 5 bases had no gene match.

This chain links TRBV24-1 with TRBJ2-5; 11 nucleotides align to TRBD2. V trimming: 2 bases; J trimming: 4 bases; junction bases outside the gene matches: 5. The CDR3 spans 16 residues. Germline V lookup: CDR1 KGHDR, CDR2 SFDVKD. The CDR3 sequence: CATSDSSGRPGETQYF. In DNA, the CDR3 is TGTGCCACCAGTGATTCTAGCGGGAGGCCGGGAGAGACCCAGTACTTC.

This clone was counted once. As DNA, the CDR3 is TGCAGGACGGGGTTGAACACTGAAGCTTTCTTT. Its translation is CRTGLNTEAFF. The V call is TRBV20-1, the J call TRBJ1-1, with unresolved D. This CDR3 has 11 amino acids. The germline V gene has CDR1 DFQATT and CDR2 SNEGSKA (reference sequence).

This chain connects TRBV7-9 to TRBJ1-4; 7 bases agree with TRBD1. CDR1 is SEHNR and CDR2 is FQNEAQ in the germline V gene (reference sequence). V was clipped by 3 bases and J by 0 bases; unmatched bases: 4. CDR3 length: 16 residues. The CDR3 nucleotides are TGTGCCAGCAGCTTCATCACAGGGGCAACTAATGAAAAACTGTTTTTT. This codes for CASSFITGATNEKLFF. Full variable domain (remainder filled in from reference TRBV7-9 and TRBJ1-4): DTGVSQNPRHKITKRGQNVTFRCDPISEHNRLYWYRQTLGQGPEFLTYFQNEAQLEKSRLLSDRFSAERPKGSFSTLEIQRTEQGDSAMYLCASSFITGATNEKLFFGSGTQLSVL.

The chain recombines TRBV28 with TRBJ1-2; 12 bases map to TRBD1. CDR1 MDHEN and CDR2 SYDVKM come from the germline V gene. The CDR3 is made up of 15 amino acids. Trimming cost V 6 bases and J 8 bases; bases outside gene matches: 10. The CDR3, as DNA: TGTGCCAGCAGGAAACCGGGACAGGGGGCTCGAGGCTACACCTTC. Its protein product is CASRKPGQGARGYTF.

V and J are TRBV7-2 and TRBJ2-7, with D possibly being TRBD2 (5 bases). Per germline, CDR1 SGHTA and CDR2 FQGNSA. The V end was cut by 1 base, the J end by 7 bases, with 11 bases between. The CDR3 has 13 amino acids. The CDR3 DNA reads as TGTGCCAGCAGCTTAGTGTTTACGGGAGAGCAGTACTTC. Translating gives CASSLVFTGEQYF.

This rearrangement joins TRBV5-1 to TRBJ2-7; TRBD2 is a possible D gene (7 bases). This CDR3 has 15 amino acids. Germline CDR1 is SGHRS and CDR2 is YFSETQ. The ends were cut back, 4 bases at V and 4 bases at J, with 18 bases in the middle. The CDR3 loop reads CASSLGGQRGYEQYF. Written as DNA, the CDR3 is TGCGCCAGCAGCCTGGGGGGGCAGCGGGGATACGAGCAGTACTTC.

This clone was observed a single time. The V call is TRBV7-8, the J call TRBJ1-1; no reliable D call. CDR3 length: 18 amino acids. Germline values: CDR1 SGHVS, CDR2 FQNEAQ. The V and J ends lost 0 bases and 0 bases respectively, with 17 bases between them. The CDR3 region has the DNA TGTGCCAGCAGCTTAGCCCCCCTCTCGGTAATTATGAACACTGAAGCTTTCTTT. It codes for CASSLAPLSVIMNTEAFF.

The chain combines TRBV28 with TRBJ1-3; possibly TRBD1 for D (5 bases). The germline V and J ends were trimmed by 8 bases and 2 bases, with 7 bases remaining between them. Per germline, CDR1 MDHEN and CDR2 SYDVKM. The CDR3 is made up of 12 amino acids. The CDR3 nucleotides read TGTGCCAGCGGCAGGGCTGGAAACACCATATATTTT. Translating it yields CASGRAGNTIYF.

This chain links TRBV5-4 with TRBJ2-7, with 9 bases lining up with TRBD2. Trimming took 4 bases from V and 2 from J; bases not matched to a gene: 7. This CDR3 spans 15 amino acids. Looked up from germline, CDR1 is SGHNT and CDR2 is YYREEE (reference sequence). This CDR3 reads CASSPGTSFAYEQYF. The DNA for the CDR3 is TGTGCCAGCAGCCCTGGGACTAGCTTTGCCTACGAGCAGTACTTC. The full variable domain, with the rest looked up from reference TRBV5-4 and TRBJ2-7, is ETGVTQSPTHLIKTRGQQVTLRCSSQSGHNTVSWYQQALGQGPQFIFQYYREEENGRGNFPPRFSGLQFPNYSSELNVNALELDDSALYLCASSPGTSFAYEQYFGPGTRLTVT.

The J gene is TRBJ1-4, the V gene TRBV10-3, with D hard to call. V shed 3 bases and J shed 0 bases, with 5 bases lying between them. This CDR3 is built from 14 residues. Germline loops: CDR1 ENHRY, CDR2 SYGVKD. CDR3 amino acids: CAISDIATNEKLFF. CDR3 coding DNA: TGTGCCATCAGTGACATTGCAACTAATGAAAAACTGTTTTTT.

This chain connects TRBV19 to TRBJ1-2, with D tentatively TRBD1 (5 bases). The CDR3 totals 13 residues. Germline V gene data show CDR1 as LNHDA and CDR2 as SQIVND (reference sequence). V was shortened by 3 bases and J by 4 bases, with 9 bases between the two germline ends. DNA for the CDR3: TGTGCCAGTAGTATGCAGGGATTCTATGGCTACACCTTC. Translation gives CASSMQGFYGYTF.